This T cell receptor beta chain was sequenced during a study of T cells after yellow fever vaccination. TCRdb reprocessed the 5' RACE reads with MiXCR, giving one entry per CDR3 protein. The repertoire has a few hundred thousand distinct CDR3 sequences, less than 9.5% of them found once; the top ten carry over 3%. The CDR3 has 14 amino acids. Looked up from germline, CDR1 is SGHTS and CDR2 is YDEGEE. Trimming shortened V by 4 bases and J by 9 bases, and 17 bases separated the two germline ends. The chain carries TRBV5-8 and TRBJ2-4, with D maybe TRBD1 (7 bases). The sample consisted of CD4+ T cells sorted from PBMCs, taken 5 days after the yellow fever booster vaccination. The clonotype originates from a man aged 18 to 35 who received the YFV17D yellow fever vaccine. In DNA, the CDR3 is TGTGCCAGCAGCCCAGGGGGGATCCGGGGCATTCAGTACTTC. Translating gives CASSPGGIRGIQYF.